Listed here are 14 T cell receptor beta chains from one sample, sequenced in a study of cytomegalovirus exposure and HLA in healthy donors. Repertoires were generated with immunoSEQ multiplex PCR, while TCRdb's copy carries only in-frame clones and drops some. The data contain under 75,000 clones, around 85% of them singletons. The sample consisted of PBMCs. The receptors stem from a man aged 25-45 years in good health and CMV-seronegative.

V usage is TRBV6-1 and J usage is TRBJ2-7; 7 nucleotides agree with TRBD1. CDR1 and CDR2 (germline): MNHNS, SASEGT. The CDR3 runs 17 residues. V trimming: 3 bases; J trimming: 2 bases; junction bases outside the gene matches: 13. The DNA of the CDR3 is TGTGCCAGCAGTGATCTGAGGCCCGGACAGGATACCTACGAGCAGTACTTC. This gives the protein CASSDLRPGQDTYEQYF.

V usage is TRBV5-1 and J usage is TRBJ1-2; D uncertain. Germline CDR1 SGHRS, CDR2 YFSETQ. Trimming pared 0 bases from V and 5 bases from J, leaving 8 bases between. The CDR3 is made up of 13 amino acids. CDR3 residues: CASSLAEVYGYTF. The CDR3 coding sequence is TGCGCCAGCAGCTTGGCCGAGGTGTATGGCTACACCTTC.

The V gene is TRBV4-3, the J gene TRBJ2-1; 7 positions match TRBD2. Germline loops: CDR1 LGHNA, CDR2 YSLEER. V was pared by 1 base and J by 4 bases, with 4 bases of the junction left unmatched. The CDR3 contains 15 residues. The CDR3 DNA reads TGCGCCAGCAGCCAAGTGGCGGGGGAGTACAATGAGCAGTTCTTC. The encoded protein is CASSQVAGEYNEQFF.

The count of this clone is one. CDR3 coding DNA: TGCAGCGTTGAAGAGGAGGATCGTCGGGGCGGGGAGCTGTTTTTT. It encodes CSVEEEDRRGGELFF. The rearrangement uses TRBV29-1 and TRBJ2-2, with D tentatively TRBD2 (5 bases). Per the germline V gene, CDR1 is SQVTM and CDR2 is ANQGSEA. The CDR3 is 15 residues long. V was trimmed by 0 bases and J by 7 bases, leaving 15 bases between them.

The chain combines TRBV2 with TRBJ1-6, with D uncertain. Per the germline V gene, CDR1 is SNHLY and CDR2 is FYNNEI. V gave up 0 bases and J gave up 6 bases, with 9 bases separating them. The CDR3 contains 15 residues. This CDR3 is CASSEALSFNSPLHF. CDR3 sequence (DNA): TGTGCCAGCAGTGAAGCGCTCAGTTTTAATTCACCCCTCCACTTT.

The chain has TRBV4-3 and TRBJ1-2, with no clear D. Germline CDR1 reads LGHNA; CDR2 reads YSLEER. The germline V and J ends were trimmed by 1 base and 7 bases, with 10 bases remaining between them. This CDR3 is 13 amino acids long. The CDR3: CASSQVRQFGYTF. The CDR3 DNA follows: TGCGCCAGCAGCCAAGTCAGACAATTTGGCTACACCTTC.

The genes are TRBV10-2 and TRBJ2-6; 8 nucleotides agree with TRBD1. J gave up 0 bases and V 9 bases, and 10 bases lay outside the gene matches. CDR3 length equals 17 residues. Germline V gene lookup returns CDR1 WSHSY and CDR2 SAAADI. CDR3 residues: CASWGTGFLSGANVLTF. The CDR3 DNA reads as TGCGCCAGTTGGGGGACAGGTTTTCTCTCTGGGGCCAACGTCCTGACTTTC.

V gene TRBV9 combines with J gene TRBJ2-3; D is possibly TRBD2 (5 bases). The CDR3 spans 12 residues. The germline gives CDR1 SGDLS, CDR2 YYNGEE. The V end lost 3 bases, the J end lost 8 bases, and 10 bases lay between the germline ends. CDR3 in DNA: TGTGCCAGCAGCGCCCCCCGGGGTACGCAGTATTTT. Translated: CASSAPRGTQYF.

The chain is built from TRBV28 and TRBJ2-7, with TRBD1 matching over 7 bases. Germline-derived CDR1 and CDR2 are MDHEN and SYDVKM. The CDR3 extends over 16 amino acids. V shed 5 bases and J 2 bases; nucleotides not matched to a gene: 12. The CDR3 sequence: CASSHLGGQSPYEQYF. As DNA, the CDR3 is TGTGCCAGCAGTCACCTAGGGGGCCAGTCCCCCTACGAGCAGTACTTC.

The CDR3 nucleotides read TGTGCCAGCAGTGAATCGGCGGGTAGCTCCTACGAGCAGTACGTC. Translating it yields CASSESAGSSYEQYV. The chain joins TRBV2 to TRBJ2-7; D is perhaps TRBD2 (5 bases). The germline CDR1 and CDR2 sequences are SNHLY and FYNNEI. Trimming pared 2 bases from V and 0 bases from J, leaving 11 bases between. The CDR3 spans 15 residues.

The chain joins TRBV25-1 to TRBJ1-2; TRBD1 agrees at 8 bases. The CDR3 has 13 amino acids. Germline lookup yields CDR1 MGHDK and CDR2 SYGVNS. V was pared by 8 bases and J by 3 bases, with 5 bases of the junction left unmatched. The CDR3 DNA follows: TGTGCCAGCGGTTACAGGGGGGACTATGGCTACACCTTC. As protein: CASGYRGDYGYTF.

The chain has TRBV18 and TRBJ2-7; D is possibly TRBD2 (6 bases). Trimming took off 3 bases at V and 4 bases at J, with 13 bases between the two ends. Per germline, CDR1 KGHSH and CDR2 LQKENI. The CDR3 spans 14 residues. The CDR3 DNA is TGTGCCAGCTCACCCGGAACTAGCCGATACGAGCAGTACTTC. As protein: CASSPGTSRYEQYF.

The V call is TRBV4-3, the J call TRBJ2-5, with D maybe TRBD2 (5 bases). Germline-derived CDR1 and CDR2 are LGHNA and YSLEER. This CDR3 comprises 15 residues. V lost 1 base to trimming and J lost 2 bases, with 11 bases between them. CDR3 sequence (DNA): TGCGCCAGCAGCCAAGGGTACCTAGCACAAGAGACCCAGTACTTC. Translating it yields CASSQGYLAQETQYF.

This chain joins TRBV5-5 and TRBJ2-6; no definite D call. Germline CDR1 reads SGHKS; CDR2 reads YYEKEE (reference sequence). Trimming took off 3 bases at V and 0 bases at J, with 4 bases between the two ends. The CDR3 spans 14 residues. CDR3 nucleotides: TGTGCCAGCAGCTCGTTCTCTGGGGCCAACGTCCTGACTTTC. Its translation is CASSSFSGANVLTF.